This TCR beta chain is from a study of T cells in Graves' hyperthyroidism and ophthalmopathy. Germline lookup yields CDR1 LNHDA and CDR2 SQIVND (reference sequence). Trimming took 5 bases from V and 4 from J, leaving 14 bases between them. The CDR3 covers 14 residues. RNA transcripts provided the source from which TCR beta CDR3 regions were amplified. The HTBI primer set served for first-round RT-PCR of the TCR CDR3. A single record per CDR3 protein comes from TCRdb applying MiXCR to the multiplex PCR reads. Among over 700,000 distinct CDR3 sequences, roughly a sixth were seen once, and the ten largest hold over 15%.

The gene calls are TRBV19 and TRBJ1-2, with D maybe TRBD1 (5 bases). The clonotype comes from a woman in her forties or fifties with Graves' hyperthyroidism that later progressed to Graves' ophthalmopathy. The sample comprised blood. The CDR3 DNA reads TGTGCCAGTAGTCCTAGGACATTCGGCTATGGCTACACCTTC. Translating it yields CASSPRTFGYGYTF. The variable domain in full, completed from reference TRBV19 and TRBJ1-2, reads DGGITQSPKYLFRKEGQNVTLSCEQNLNHDAMYWYRQDPGQGLRLIYYSQIVNDFQKGDIAEGYSVSREKKESFPLTVTSAQKNPTAFYLCASSPRTFGYGYTFGSGTRLTVV.